Sequencing of this T cell receptor (beta chain) was carried out in a study of TIL therapy for anti-PD-1-resistant metastatic lung cancer. Overall study findings and caveats: Patients were highly selected, enriched for treatment-naive, never-smoker and oncogene-addicted cases.

This was the immunoSEQ v3 assay. The method was immunoSEQ multiplex PCR; TCRdb's version includes in-frame clones alone and lacks a portion of them. The table has thousands of clones, around three fifths seen once. Note on this clone: Its specificity is unknown.

The sample's time point: pre-treatment sample, taken before nivolumab and TIL therapy. The tumor samples were excised metastases, mostly pleural nodules or supraclavicular lymph nodes. V trimming: 8 bases; J trimming: 9 bases; junction bases outside the gene matches: 8. Germline CDR1 is MNHEY and CDR2 is SVGAGI. The CDR3 consists of 14 residues. This sequence was found in a person aged 25 to 79 with non-small cell lung cancer. The sample in question was tumor tissue, obtained at baseline. V is TRBV6-5 and J is TRBJ2-1; TRBD2 matches 12 bases. CDR3 amino acids: CASWLSSGRAEQFF. The DNA for the CDR3 is TGTGCCAGCTGGCTATCTAGCGGGAGGGCTGAGCAGTTCTTC.